One and the same sample provided the 11 T cell receptor beta chains below, sequenced in a study of metastatic and nonmetastatic thyroid tumors. Ahead of thyroid surgery, no patient had received treatment of any kind. TCRdb re-analyzed the PCR reads using MiXCR. Of about 24,000 clones in the sample, about an eighth were seen once. The sequenced material came from blood. The receptors derive from a female donor with papillary thyroid cancer or a benign thyroid nodule (not recorded which). Some clones in this sample may be carry-over from other donors' samples.

This clone was counted ten times or more. The genes are TRBV29-1 and TRBJ1-1, with D possibly being TRBD1 (5 bases). This CDR3 has 13 amino acids. Per germline, CDR1 SQVTM and CDR2 ANQGSEA. V lost 4 bases and J lost 0, with 9 bases in between. CDR3: CSVVEGLNTEAFF. CDR3 DNA: TGCAGCGTTGTTGAGGGACTGAACACTGAAGCTTTCTTT. The variable domain in full, with the rest retrieved from reference TRBV29-1 and TRBJ1-1, is SAVISQKPSRDICQRGTSLTIQCQVDSQVTMMFWYRQQPGQSLTLIATANQGSEATYESGFVIDKFPISRPNLTFSTLTVSNMSPEDSSIYLCSVVEGLNTEAFFGQGTRLTVV.

By share, this clone counts as medium-sized. V is TRBV30 and J is TRBJ2-1, with D unresolved. This CDR3 has 12 residues. The germline V gene encodes CDR1 GTSNPN and CDR2 SVGIG (reference sequence). V lost 2 bases to trimming and J lost 1 base, with 3 bases between them. As DNA, the CDR3 is TGTGCCTGGAGTAGGTCCTACAATGAGCAGTTCTTC. Translated: CAWSRSYNEQFF.

This clone was detected ten times or more. The CDR3 sequence is CASSPLLRRAGTSGRAEINEQFF. The DNA of the CDR3 is TGTGCCAGCAGTCCCTTGCTACGTAGGGCCGGGACTAGCGGGAGGGCCGAGATCAATGAGCAGTTCTTC. The chain is built from TRBV6-7 and TRBJ2-1; 16 nucleotides align to TRBD2. TRBV6-7 carries the ORF label, with uncertain function. The ends lost 5 bases at V and 6 bases at J; junction bases unmatched: 25. The CDR3 has 23 residues.

V is TRBV12-3 or TRBV12-4 and J is TRBJ2-2; 12 positions match TRBD1. J gave up 4 bases and V 3 bases, and 12 bases lay outside the gene matches. The CDR3 is 19 amino acids. The CDR3, as DNA: TGTGCCAGCAGTTTGAAGCCGGGACAGGGGGCCGGCGGCACCGGGGAGCTGTTTTTT. Its protein is CASSLKPGQGAGGTGELFF.

This clone occurred many times. The chain is built from TRBV4-1 and TRBJ2-1; the D gene is possibly TRBD1 (6 bases). The germline CDR1 and CDR2 sequences are MGHRA and YSYEKL. Trimming pared 4 bases from V and 0 bases from J, leaving 16 bases between. There are 17 residues in the CDR3. The CDR3 loop is CASSPRLGGSSYNEQFF. CDR3 coding DNA: TGCGCCAGCAGCCCCCGTCTAGGGGGTAGCTCCTACAATGAGCAGTTCTTC.

This clone appeared many times. V and J are TRBV28 and TRBJ1-4; D possibly corresponds to TRBD1 (6 bases). The CDR3 runs 15 residues. With 3 bases removed from V and 0 bases from J, the gap between germline ends came to 8 bases. CDR1 MDHEN and CDR2 SYDVKM come from the germline V gene. In DNA, the CDR3 is TGTGCCAGCAGTTTTGGACAGTCAACTAATGAAAAACTGTTTTTT. It specifies CASSFGQSTNEKLFF.

This clone has at least ten counts. This sequence joins TRBV6-1 and TRBJ1-3; no reliable D call. This CDR3 contains 15 residues. V was cut by 5 bases and J by 0 bases, with 11 bases left in between. Germline-derived CDR1 and CDR2 are MNHNS and SASEGT. This chain's CDR3 is CASSSDASSGNTIYF. The CDR3 nucleotides are TGTGCCAGCAGTTCGGACGCCTCCTCTGGAAACACCATATATTTT.

This clone was seen repeatedly, ten times or more. A read error may produce the germline difference seen at one junction end. This rearrangement joins TRBV4-1 to TRBJ2-3; D ambiguous. Germline V gene data show CDR1 as MGHRA and CDR2 as YSYEKL. There are 15 residues in the CDR3. The chain's CDR3 is CASRQAGRSTDTQYF. CDR3 nucleotide sequence: TGCGCCAGCAGACAAGCCGGGCGGAGCACAGATACGCAGTATTTT.

The table lists this clone with many counts. J is TRBJ1-1 and V is TRBV27; tentatively, D is TRBD1 (5 bases). Trimming removed 3 bases at V and 5 bases at J, with 13 bases between. The germline CDR1 and CDR2 sequences are MNHEY and SMNVEV (reference sequence). The CDR3 contains 14 residues. CDR3 DNA: TGTGCCAGCAGTTTGGAGGGACCGTTTACTGAAGCTTTCTTT. This encodes CASSLEGPFTEAFF.

This clone was seen at least ten times. The chain links TRBV30 to TRBJ2-1; D unresolved. Germline V gene lookup returns CDR1 GTSNPN and CDR2 SVGIG (reference sequence). The CDR3 consists of 13 residues. Between the trimmed V and J ends, which lost 2 bases and 6 bases, there was a span of 11 bases. The CDR3 nucleotides are TGTGCCTGGAGTCCCCTCCCCGCCAATGAGCAGTTCTTC. Translation gives CAWSPLPANEQFF.

This clone has a count of ten or more. The rearrangement uses TRBV6-1 and TRBJ2-1; a possible D gene is TRBD1 (6 bases). The germline V gene has CDR1 MNHNS and CDR2 SASEGT. The V end lost 5 bases, the J end lost 3 bases, and 11 bases lay between the germline ends. The CDR3 length is 14 residues. CDR3 nucleotide sequence: TGTGCCAGCAGTCCCCGGGACAACTACAATGAGCAGTTCTTC. As protein: CASSPRDNYNEQFF.